These 25 T cell receptor beta chains came from one sample sequenced in a study of blood T cell repertoires in COVID-19. The repertoire was sequenced with immunoSEQ multiplex PCR; TCRdb's copy has only in-frame clones and lacks some. The sample carries under 300,000 clones, about nine tenths recorded once. Sequencing was done on a sample of PBMCs or T cells enriched from blood (not recorded which). The receptors stem from a woman in her 30s with acute COVID-19.

The gene calls are TRBV20-1 and TRBJ2-7; D gene uncertain. CDR3 length: 13 residues. Germline-derived CDR1 and CDR2 are DFQATT and SNEGSKA (reference sequence). Trimming pared 3 bases from V and 4 bases from J, leaving 13 bases between. The CDR3 sequence is CSASQAGKYEQYF. The CDR3 DNA reads TGCAGTGCTAGTCAGGCAGGTAAGTACGAGCAGTACTTC.

In this sample, this clone turned up once. The genes are TRBV27 and TRBJ2-1; D may be TRBD2 (6 bases). This CDR3 is built from 14 residues. Germline V gives CDR1 MNHEY, CDR2 SMNVEV (reference sequence). The V and J ends lost 2 bases and 7 bases respectively, with 12 bases between them. The CDR3 here is CASSLASLANEQFF. CDR3 nucleotides: TGTGCCAGCAGTTTAGCCTCCCTAGCGAATGAGCAGTTCTTC.

CDR3 loop: CASRDRANYGYTF. As DNA, the CDR3 is TGTGCCAGCAGGGACAGGGCTAACTATGGCTACACCTTC. The genes are TRBV2 and TRBJ1-2; 8 bases line up with TRBD1. The CDR3 totals 13 residues. J lost 0 bases, V lost 6 bases, and 0 bases had no gene match. Germline V CDR1 and CDR2: SNHLY, FYNNEI.

Remarks on this clone: The same CDR3 also results from other DNA sequences found in this sample. The chain couples TRBV6-5 to TRBJ1-5; 8 bases are shared with TRBD1. This CDR3 is 15 amino acids long. The germline V gene encodes CDR1 MNHEY and CDR2 SVGAGI. V gave up 6 bases and J gave up 3 bases; unmatched junction bases: 7. The CDR3 region is CASSRGQGPNQPQHF. CDR3 DNA: TGTGCCAGCAGCCGCGGACAGGGTCCCAATCAGCCCCAGCATTTT.

The chain uses TRBV5-4 and TRBJ2-1, with D tentatively TRBD1 (5 bases). CDR3 length equals 16 residues. V dropped 4 bases and J dropped 6 bases, with 20 bases sitting between them. CDR1 SGHNT and CDR2 YYREEE come from the germline V gene (reference sequence). The CDR3 here is CASSRPGPQGFNEQFF. The CDR3 DNA reads as TGTGCCAGCAGCAGACCAGGGCCCCAAGGGTTCAATGAGCAGTTCTTC.

This clone was observed a single time. The rearrangement links TRBV19 to TRBJ2-2; a possible D gene is TRBD1 (6 bases). Germline V gives CDR1 LNHDA, CDR2 SQIVND (reference sequence). This CDR3 region has 15 residues. The V gene lost 6 bases and the J gene lost 1 base, with 12 bases spanning the gap. The CDR3 nucleotides read TGTGCCAGTAGCCGGACAGAGATGAACACCGGGGAGCTGTTTTTT. Translation gives CASSRTEMNTGELFF.

The chain recombines TRBV5-6 with TRBJ1-2, with 9 bases lining up with TRBD1. This CDR3 is 15 amino acids long. The junction had 12 bases not matched to a gene; V was cut back by 4 bases and J by 8 bases. Germline V gene sequence: CDR1 SGHDT, CDR2 YYEEEE. CDR3 in amino acids: CASSPRDRVRIGYTF. The CDR3 DNA sequence: TGTGCCAGCAGCCCCCGGGACAGGGTTAGAATAGGCTACACCTTC.

This clone came up a few times. This sequence joins TRBV20-1 and TRBJ1-5; TRBD1 matches at 10 bases. CDR1 DFQATT and CDR2 SNEGSKA come from the germline V gene (reference sequence). The length of the CDR3 is 14 residues. Trimming at V came to 3 bases and at J to 4 bases, leaving 3 bases not matched to a gene. The CDR3 nucleotides are TGCAGTGCTAGTAGGACAGGGGGTAATCAGCCCCAGCATTTT. Translation gives CSASRTGGNQPQHF.

This clone is a singleton in its sample. The V call is TRBV19, the J call TRBJ2-1; 7 bases agree with TRBD1. The trim removed 5 bases at V and 9 bases at J, leaving 13 bases unmatched. The CDR3 consists of 15 residues. The germline CDR1 and CDR2 sequences are LNHDA and SQIVND (reference sequence). The CDR3 sequence is CASSGDSGGVSEQFF. CDR3 nucleotide sequence: TGTGCCAGTAGTGGGGACAGTGGAGGCGTCAGTGAGCAGTTCTTC.

The V call is TRBV19, the J call TRBJ1-5; D is undetermined. V was pared by 2 bases and J by 1 base, with 6 bases between. Germline V gene lookup returns CDR1 LNHDA and CDR2 SQIVND (reference sequence). The length of the CDR3 is 14 residues. CDR3 nucleotide sequence: TGTGCCAGTAGTATAAGCGACAGCAATCAGCCCCAGCATTTT. Protein sequence: CASSISDSNQPQHF.

This chain joins TRBV6-5 and TRBJ2-3, with 9 nucleotides matching TRBD2. Germline V gene lookup returns CDR1 MNHEY and CDR2 SVGAGI. J was trimmed by 8 bases and V by 5 bases; bases with no gene match: 5. There are 13 residues in the CDR3. In DNA, the CDR3 is TGTGCCAGCAGTCTTGGACTAGCGTCTACGCAGTATTTT. This translates into CASSLGLASTQYF.

The J gene is TRBJ2-5, the V gene TRBV2; 12 bases match TRBD2. The germline V gene has CDR1 SNHLY and CDR2 FYNNEI. This CDR3 contains 16 residues. The junction had 10 bases not matched to a gene; V was cut back by 7 bases and J by 4 bases. The CDR3 loop is CASTPTSGSSRETQYF. The CDR3 DNA is TGTGCCAGCACCCCGACTAGCGGGAGTTCGAGAGAGACCCAGTACTTC. The full variable domain, with the rest looked up from reference TRBV2 and TRBJ2-5, is EPEVTQTPSHQVTQMGQEVILRCVPISNHLYFYWYRQILGQKVEFLVSFYNNEISEKSEIFDDQFSVERPDGSNFTLKIRSTKLEDSAMYFCASTPTSGSSRETQYFGPGTRLLVL.

The rearrangement links TRBV5-1 to TRBJ1-1, with TRBD1 matching 8 bases. Trimming cost V 7 bases and J 4 bases; bases outside gene matches: 9. The V gene's germline CDR1 is SGHRS and CDR2 YFSETQ. This CDR3 has 14 residues. CDR3 sequence (DNA): TGCGCCAGCGGTCCGACAGGGGTAGGCACTGAAGCTTTCTTT. Its protein product is CASGPTGVGTEAFF.

This rearrangement joins TRBV2 to TRBJ1-5; 11 bases map to TRBD1. CDR3 size: 15 residues. CDR1 SNHLY and CDR2 FYNNEI come from the germline V gene. The junction had 6 bases not matched to a gene; V was cut back by 5 bases and J by 6 bases. DNA of the CDR3: TGTGCCAGCAGTAGGGACAGGGGGGCAGTTCAGCCCCAGCATTTT. Its translation: CASSRDRGAVQPQHF.

The rearrangement joins TRBV7-3 to TRBJ2-2; TRBD1 is a possible D gene (6 bases). Trimming took 3 bases from V and 4 from J, leaving 9 bases between them. Germline CDR1 and CDR2: SGHTA and FQGTGA. This CDR3 comprises 14 residues. CDR3 protein: CASSFRGTTGELFF. In DNA, the CDR3 is TGTGCCAGCAGCTTCAGGGGCACCACCGGGGAGCTGTTTTTT.

The CDR3 DNA is TGTGCCAGCAGTGAAGGGTTGAGCACTGAAGCTTTCTTT. This translates into CASSEGLSTEAFF. The chain links TRBV2 to TRBJ1-1; D unresolved. The CDR3 runs 13 residues. Trimming took 1 base from V and 4 from J, leaving 7 bases between them. From germline, CDR1 is SNHLY and CDR2 FYNNEI.

The chain joins TRBV19 to TRBJ2-6; 8 bases are a match to TRBD1. Trimming removed 4 bases from V and 1 base from J; junction bases left unmatched: 9. CDR3 length: 18 residues. Germline assignment: CDR1 LNHDA and CDR2 SQIVND (reference sequence). The CDR3 nucleotides are TGTGCCAGTAGTAATACCCCCGACAGGGGATCTGGGGCCAACGTCCTGACTTTC. Its translation is CASSNTPDRGSGANVLTF.

CDR3 loop: CASSLAGQNTNYGYTF. The CDR3 DNA follows: TGTGCCAGCAGCTTGGCAGGACAAAATACTAACTATGGCTACACCTTC. The chain carries TRBV5-5 and TRBJ1-2; a weak D match, TRBD1 (5 bases). CDR1 is SGHKS and CDR2 is YYEKEE in the germline V gene (reference sequence). V lost 0 bases and J lost 0, with 12 bases in between. CDR3 length: 16 amino acids. The whole variable domain, filled in from reference TRBV5-5 and TRBJ1-2, reads DAGVTQSPTHLIKTRGQQVTLRCSPISGHKSVSWYQQVLGQGPQFIFQYYEKEERGRGNFPDRFSARQFPNYSSELNVNALLLGDSALYLCASSLAGQNTNYGYTFGSGTRLTVV.

A few counts support this clone. This chain joins TRBV6-5 and TRBJ2-2, with a possible D match to TRBD2 (6 bases). Per germline, CDR1 MNHEY and CDR2 SVGAGI. Between the trimmed V and J ends, which lost 5 bases and 0 bases, there was a span of 10 bases. The CDR3 loop spans 15 amino acids. The DNA for the CDR3 is TGTGCCAGCAGTATCCGACTAGCGAACACCGGGGAGCTGTTTTTT. Translated: CASSIRLANTGELFF.

This chain's CDR3 is CASSVGGGEAFF. CDR3 nucleotides: TGTGCCAGCAGCGTAGGGGGGGGCGAAGCTTTCTTT. The chain uses TRBV9 and TRBJ1-1, with a weak D call TRBD1 (6 bases). Trimming removed 0 bases from V and 8 bases from J, with 8 bases in between. Germline V gene data show CDR1 as SGDLS and CDR2 as YYNGEE. This CDR3 contains 12 residues.

In this sample, this clone turned up a few times. The chain uses TRBV24-1 and TRBJ2-7; the match to TRBD1 covers 10 bases. V lost 9 bases to trimming and J lost 6 bases; unmatched junction nucleotides: 7. Germline V lookup: CDR1 KGHDR, CDR2 SFDVKD. The CDR3 runs to 13 residues. In DNA form, the CDR3 reads TGTGCCACCCCCGGGACAGGGGATATCGAGCAGTACTTC. This encodes CATPGTGDIEQYF.

The chain has TRBV5-1 and TRBJ2-7; D perhaps matches TRBD1 (6 bases). This CDR3 has 13 residues. CDR1 and CDR2 (germline): SGHRS, YFSETQ. Trimming took 7 bases from V and 7 from J, leaving 18 bases between them. CDR3 protein: CASSGGSRGEQYF. CDR3 DNA: TGCGCCAGCTCTGGGGGCTCCCGGGGAGAGCAGTACTTC.

This rearrangement joins TRBV7-8 to TRBJ2-7; D unresolved. Germline V gene data show CDR1 as SGHVS and CDR2 as FQNEAQ. The CDR3 covers 14 residues. V was pared by 3 bases and J by 2 bases, with 11 bases between. Written as DNA, the CDR3 is TGTGCCAGCAGCTTGGTAGGAGTCCCCTACGAGCAGTACTTC. As protein: CASSLVGVPYEQYF.

The genes are TRBV3-1 (or the pseudogene TRBV3-2) and TRBJ2-2, with D possibly being TRBD2 (5 bases). This CDR3 comprises 15 residues. Germline-derived CDR1 and CDR2 are LGHDT and YNNKEL (reference sequence). Between the trimmed V and J ends, which lost 3 bases and 2 bases, there was a span of 10 bases. For the CDR3, the DNA is TGTGCCAGCAGCCATTCTAGCCACAACACCGGGGAGCTGTTTTTT. Translation: CASSHSSHNTGELFF.

CDR3 sequence: CASSKDRGFNEQFF. CDR3 nucleotides: TGTGCCAGCAGCAAAGACAGGGGGTTCAATGAGCAGTTCTTC. The chain combines TRBV6-5 with TRBJ2-1; 9 bases fit TRBD1. There are 14 residues in the CDR3. Trimming cost V 6 bases and J 6 bases; bases outside gene matches: 6. Per the germline V gene, CDR1 is MNHEY and CDR2 is SVGAGI.